This is a list of T cell receptor beta chains from one sample in a study of control samples from healthy donors and cancer patients. Generated by immunoSEQ multiplex PCR, the TCRdb table keeps only in-frame clones and is missing some. The sample lists tens of thousands of clones; approximately 91% were seen once. Sequenced sample: PBMCs. The receptors stem from a woman aged 45-65 years with colorectal cancer. The CDR3 runs from the conserved cysteine through the conserved F or W. D genes are given only for firm matches. The size field is filled for only some rows; it gives once, few, many or a size class.

V gene: TRBV5-8
D gene: .
J gene: TRBJ1-2
clone size: .
CDR3 protein: CASSLRGTSGYTF
CDR3 DNA: TGTGCCAGCAGCTTGCGAGGGACCAGTGGCTACACCTTC

V gene: TRBV6-2/TRBV6-3
D gene: TRBD1
J gene: TRBJ2-2
clone size: .
CDR3 protein: CASSTGTANTGELFF
CDR3 DNA: TGTGCCAGCAGTACCGGGACAGCAAACACCGGGGAGCTGTTTTTT

V gene: TRBV18
D gene: .
J gene: TRBJ1-4
clone size: .
CDR3 protein: CASSPLQEEKLFF
CDR3 DNA: TGTGCCAGCTCACCATTACAGGAGGAAAAACTGTTTTTT

V gene: TRBV6-2/TRBV6-3
D gene: .
J gene: TRBJ2-1
clone size: .
CDR3 protein: CASSGTLNEQFF
CDR3 DNA: TGTGCCAGCAGCGGGACACTTAATGAGCAGTTCTTC

V gene: TRBV7-3
D gene: .
J gene: TRBJ1-1
clone size: .
CDR3 protein: CASSTTLGPAFF
CDR3 DNA: TGTGCCAGCAGCACGACGTTGGGGCCAGCTTTCTTT

V gene: TRBV7-2
D gene: .
J gene: TRBJ1-2
clone size: .
CDR3 protein: CASTSDNAAGTGYTF
CDR3 DNA: TGTGCCAGCACTTCAGACAACGCGGCAGGGACTGGCTACACCTTC

V gene: TRBV5-1
D gene: TRBD1
J gene: TRBJ2-2
clone size: few
CDR3 protein: CASSSKTGGQTGELFF
CDR3 DNA: TGCGCCAGCAGCTCAAAGACAGGGGGCCAGACCGGGGAGCTGTTTTTT

V gene: TRBV6-2/TRBV6-3
D gene: TRBD2
J gene: TRBJ2-3
clone size: .
CDR3 protein: CASNPGGATDTQYF
CDR3 DNA: TGTGCCAGCAACCCGGGGGGGGCCACAGATACGCAGTATTTT

V gene: TRBV20-1
D gene: .
J gene: TRBJ1-2
clone size: .
CDR3 protein: CSASGENYGYTF
CDR3 DNA: TGCAGTGCTAGTGGTGAGAACTATGGCTACACCTTC

V gene: TRBV2
D gene: .
J gene: TRBJ2-1
clone size: few
CDR3 protein: CASSVGGGNEQFF
CDR3 DNA: TGTGCCAGCAGTGTTGGAGGGGGCAATGAGCAGTTCTTC

V gene: TRBV24-1
D gene: TRBD1
J gene: TRBJ2-1
clone size: once
CDR3 protein: CATSDLTGANNEQFF
CDR3 DNA: TGTGCCACCAGTGACCTGACAGGGGCTAACAATGAGCAGTTCTTC

V gene: TRBV19
D gene: TRBD1
J gene: TRBJ2-6
clone size: .
CDR3 protein: CASSRQGAGGANVLTF
CDR3 DNA: TGTGCCAGTAGCCGTCAGGGGGCGGGTGGGGCCAACGTCCTGACTTTC

V gene: TRBV7-2
D gene: TRBD2
J gene: TRBJ2-5
clone size: .
CDR3 protein: CASSILAGETQYF
CDR3 DNA: TGTGCCAGCAGCATTTTAGCGGGGGAGACCCAGTACTTC

V gene: TRBV24-1
D gene: .
J gene: TRBJ1-5
clone size: .
CDR3 protein: CATSDGLRQPQHF
CDR3 DNA: TGTGCCACCAGTGACGGTTTACGTCAGCCCCAGCATTTT

V gene: TRBV5-8
D gene: .
J gene: TRBJ2-5
clone size: .
CDR3 protein: CASSLVELQETQYF
CDR3 DNA: TGTGCCAGCAGCTTGGTAGAGCTTCAAGAGACCCAGTACTTC

V gene: TRBV3-1/TRBV3-2
D gene: .
J gene: TRBJ2-1
clone size: .
CDR3 protein: CASSPLGSSYNEQFF
CDR3 DNA: TGTGCCAGCAGCCCCTTGGGGAGCTCCTACAATGAGCAGTTCTTC

V gene: TRBV10-2
D gene: TRBD2
J gene: TRBJ2-1
clone size: .
CDR3 protein: CASSSSGGPYNEQFF
CDR3 DNA: TGCGCCAGCAGTTCTAGCGGGGGGCCCTACAATGAGCAGTTCTTC

V gene: TRBV19
D gene: TRBD1
J gene: TRBJ1-1
clone size: .
CDR3 protein: CASNRGTGGTREAFF
CDR3 DNA: TGTGCCAGTAACCGCGGGACAGGGGGGACTCGTGAAGCTTTCTTT

V gene: TRBV7-9
D gene: .
J gene: TRBJ1-2
clone size: .
CDR3 protein: CASSLRGGEGHGYTF
CDR3 DNA: TGTGCCAGCAGCTTACGTGGGGGCGAGGGCCATGGCTACACCTTC

V gene: TRBV20-1
D gene: .
J gene: TRBJ1-1
clone size: once
CDR3 protein: CSAIVNTEAFF
CDR3 DNA: TGCAGTGCTATTGTGAACACTGAAGCTTTCTTT

V gene: TRBV5-1
D gene: .
J gene: TRBJ2-3
clone size: .
CDR3 protein: CASSLSRESTDTQYF
CDR3 DNA: TGCGCCAGCAGCTTATCCCGCGAAAGCACAGATACGCAGTATTTT

V gene: TRBV29-1
D gene: .
J gene: TRBJ1-5
clone size: .
CDR3 protein: CSFSFGKNQPQHF
CDR3 DNA: TGCAGCTTCTCCTTTGGGAAGAATCAGCCCCAGCATTTT

V gene: TRBV28
D gene: .
J gene: TRBJ2-3
clone size: once
CDR3 protein: CASSQRGQYSTDTQYF
CDR3 DNA: TGTGCCAGCAGTCAGCGGGGACAGTATAGCACAGATACGCAGTATTTT

V gene: TRBV19
D gene: .
J gene: TRBJ1-2
clone size: .
CDR3 protein: CASSSYKDGYTF
CDR3 DNA: TGTGCCAGTAGTAGTTACAAAGACGGCTACACCTTC

V gene: TRBV10-3
D gene: .
J gene: TRBJ1-5
clone size: .
CDR3 protein: CAISVSEVGSGQPQHF
CDR3 DNA: TGTGCCATCAGTGTGTCAGAGGTTGGGTCGGGTCAGCCCCAGCATTTT

V gene: TRBV5-1
D gene: TRBD2
J gene: TRBJ2-5
clone size: .
CDR3 protein: CATSGTSGDQETQYF
CDR3 DNA: TGCGCCACCAGTGGGACTAGCGGGGACCAAGAGACCCAGTACTTC

V gene: TRBV28
D gene: .
J gene: TRBJ2-3
clone size: .
CDR3 protein: CASSFARNTQYF
CDR3 DNA: TGTGCCAGCAGTTTCGCTAGGAATACGCAGTATTTT

V gene: TRBV5-6
D gene: .
J gene: TRBJ2-1
clone size: few
CDR3 protein: CASSARRASYNEQFF
CDR3 DNA: TGTGCCAGCAGCGCCCGCCGAGCCTCCTACAATGAGCAGTTCTTC

V gene: TRBV6-1
D gene: .
J gene: TRBJ2-5
clone size: .
CDR3 protein: CASSEAMAAQETQYF
CDR3 DNA: TGTGCCAGCAGTGAAGCTATGGCGGCACAAGAGACCCAGTACTTC

V gene: TRBV3-1/TRBV3-2
D gene: TRBD1
J gene: TRBJ1-3
clone size: .
CDR3 protein: CASSPGGWGNTIYF
CDR3 DNA: TGTGCCAGCAGTCCAGGGGGTTGGGGAAACACCATATATTTT

V gene: TRBV5-4
D gene: TRBD2
J gene: TRBJ2-5
clone size: once
CDR3 protein: CASSRSSGGRRETQYF
CDR3 DNA: TGTGCCAGCAGCCGGTCTAGCGGGGGCCGACGGGAGACCCAGTACTTC

V gene: TRBV7-2
D gene: TRBD2
J gene: TRBJ2-1
clone size: few
CDR3 protein: CASSPGRSSDEQFF
CDR3 DNA: TGTGCCAGCAGCCCCGGGAGGTCGAGCGATGAGCAGTTCTTC

V gene: TRBV5-6
D gene: .
J gene: TRBJ1-2
clone size: .
CDR3 protein: CASSLDITYGYTF
CDR3 DNA: TGTGCCAGCAGCTTGGACATCACCTATGGCTACACCTTC

V gene: TRBV7-6
D gene: TRBD2
J gene: TRBJ2-5
clone size: few
CDR3 protein: CASSITPSGGAETQYF
CDR3 DNA: TGTGCCAGCAGCATTACCCCCAGCGGGGGGGCCGAGACCCAGTACTTC

V gene: TRBV4-3
D gene: TRBD1
J gene: TRBJ2-5
clone size: .
CDR3 protein: CASSQEGRTGTETQYF
CDR3 DNA: TGCGCCAGCAGCCAAGAAGGGAGGACAGGGACCGAGACCCAGTACTTC

V gene: TRBV9
D gene: .
J gene: TRBJ2-5
clone size: few
CDR3 protein: CASSPGVTELYQETQYF
CDR3 DNA: TGTGCCAGCAGCCCAGGGGTAACGGAACTATACCAAGAGACCCAGTACTTC

V gene: TRBV7-2
D gene: .
J gene: TRBJ2-6
clone size: .
CDR3 protein: CASSLNNYSGANVLTF
CDR3 DNA: TGTGCCAGCAGCTTAAACAACTACTCTGGGGCCAACGTCCTGACTTTC

V gene: TRBV4-1
D gene: .
J gene: TRBJ1-1
clone size: .
CDR3 protein: CASSQEVHPNTEAFF
CDR3 DNA: TGCGCCAGCAGCCAAGAGGTCCACCCGAACACTGAAGCTTTCTTT

V gene: TRBV7-3
D gene: TRBD1
J gene: TRBJ1-5
clone size: .
CDR3 protein: CASSLIPETGVQPQHF
CDR3 DNA: TGTGCCAGCAGCTTAATCCCCGAGACAGGGGTACAGCCCCAGCATTTT

V gene: TRBV7-2
D gene: .
J gene: TRBJ2-2
clone size: .
CDR3 protein: CASSLQDTDTGELFF
CDR3 DNA: TGTGCCAGCAGCTTACAGGACACAGACACCGGGGAGCTGTTTTTT

V gene: TRBV7-8
D gene: .
J gene: TRBJ1-5
clone size: .
CDR3 protein: CASSTGGLGPQHF
CDR3 DNA: TGTGCCAGCAGCACGGGGGGCCTCGGGCCCCAGCATTTT

V gene: TRBV5-5
D gene: .
J gene: TRBJ1-6
clone size: .
CDR3 protein: CASSLATDPRDSPLHF
CDR3 DNA: TGTGCCAGCAGCTTGGCTACCGACCCTCGGGATTCACCCCTCCACTTT